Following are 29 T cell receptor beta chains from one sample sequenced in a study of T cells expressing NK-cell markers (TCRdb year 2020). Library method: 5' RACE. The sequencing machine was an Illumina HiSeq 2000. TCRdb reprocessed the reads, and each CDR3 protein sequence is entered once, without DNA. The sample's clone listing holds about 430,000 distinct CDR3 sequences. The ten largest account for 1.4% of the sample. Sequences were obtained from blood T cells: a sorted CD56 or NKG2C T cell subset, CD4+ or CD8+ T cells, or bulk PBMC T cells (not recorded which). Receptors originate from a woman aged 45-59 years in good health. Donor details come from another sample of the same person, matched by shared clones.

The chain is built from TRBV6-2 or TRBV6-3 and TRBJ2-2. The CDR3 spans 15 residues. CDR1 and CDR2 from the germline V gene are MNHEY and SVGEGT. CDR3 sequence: CASRRDGRNTGELFF.

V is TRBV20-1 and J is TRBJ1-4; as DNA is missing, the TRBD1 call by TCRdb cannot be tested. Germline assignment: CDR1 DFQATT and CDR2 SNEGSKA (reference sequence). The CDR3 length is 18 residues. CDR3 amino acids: CSARDRREQGASNEKLFF.

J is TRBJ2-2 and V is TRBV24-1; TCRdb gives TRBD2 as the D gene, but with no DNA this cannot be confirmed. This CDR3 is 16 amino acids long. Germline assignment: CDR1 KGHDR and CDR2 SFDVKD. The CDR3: CATSEILAGDTGELFF.

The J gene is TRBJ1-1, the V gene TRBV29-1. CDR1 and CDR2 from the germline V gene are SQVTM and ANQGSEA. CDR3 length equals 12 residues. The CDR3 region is CSAWSFNTEAFF.

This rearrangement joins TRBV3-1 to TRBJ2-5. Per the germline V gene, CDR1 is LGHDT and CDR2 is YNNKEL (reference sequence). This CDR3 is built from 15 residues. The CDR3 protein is CASSQFVQIKETQYF.

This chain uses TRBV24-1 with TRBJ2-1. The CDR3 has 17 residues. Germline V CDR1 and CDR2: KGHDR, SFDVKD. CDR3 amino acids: CATSEPTLGSSYNEQFF.

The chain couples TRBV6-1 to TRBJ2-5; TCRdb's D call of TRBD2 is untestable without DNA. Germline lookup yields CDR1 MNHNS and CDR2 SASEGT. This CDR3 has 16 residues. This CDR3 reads CASSEGLAGFQETQYF.

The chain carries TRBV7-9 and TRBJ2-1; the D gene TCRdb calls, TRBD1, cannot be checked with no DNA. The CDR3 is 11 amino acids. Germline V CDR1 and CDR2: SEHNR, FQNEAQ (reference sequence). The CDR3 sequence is CASSGTTRQFF.

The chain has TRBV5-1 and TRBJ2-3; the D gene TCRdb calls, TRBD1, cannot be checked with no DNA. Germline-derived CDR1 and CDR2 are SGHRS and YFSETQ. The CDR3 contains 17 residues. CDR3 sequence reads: CASRPPLAGARTDTQYF. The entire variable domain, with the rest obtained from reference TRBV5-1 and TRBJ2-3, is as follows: KAGVTQTPRYLIKTRGQQVTLSCSPISGHRSVSWYQQTPGQGLQFLFEYFSETQRNKGNFPGRFSGRQFSNSRSEMNVSTLELGDSALYLCASRPPLAGARTDTQYFGPGTRLTVL.

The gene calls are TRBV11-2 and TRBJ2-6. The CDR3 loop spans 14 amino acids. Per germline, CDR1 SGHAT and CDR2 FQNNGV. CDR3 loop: CASSLFPGANVLTF.

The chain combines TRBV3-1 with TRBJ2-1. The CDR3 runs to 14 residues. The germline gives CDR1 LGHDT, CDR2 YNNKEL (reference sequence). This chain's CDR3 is CASSPGFSYNEQFF.

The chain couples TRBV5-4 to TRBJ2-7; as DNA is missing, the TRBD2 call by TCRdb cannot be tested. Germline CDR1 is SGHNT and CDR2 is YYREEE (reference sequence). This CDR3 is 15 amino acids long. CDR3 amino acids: CASSKLAKDLHEQYF.

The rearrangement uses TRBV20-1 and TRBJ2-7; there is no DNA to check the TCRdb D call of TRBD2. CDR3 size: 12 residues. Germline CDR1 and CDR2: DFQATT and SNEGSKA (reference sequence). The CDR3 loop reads CSLWRMGYEQYF.

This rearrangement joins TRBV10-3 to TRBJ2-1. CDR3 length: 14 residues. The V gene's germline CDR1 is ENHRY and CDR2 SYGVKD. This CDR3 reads CATMTASSYNEQFF.

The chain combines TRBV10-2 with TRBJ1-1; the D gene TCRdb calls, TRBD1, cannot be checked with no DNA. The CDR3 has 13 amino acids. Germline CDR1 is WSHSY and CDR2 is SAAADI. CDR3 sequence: CASRQRGGTEAFF.

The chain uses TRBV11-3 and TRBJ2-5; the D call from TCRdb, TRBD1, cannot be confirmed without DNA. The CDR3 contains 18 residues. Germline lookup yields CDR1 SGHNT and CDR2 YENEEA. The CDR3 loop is CASSFSAWGGGKQETQYF.

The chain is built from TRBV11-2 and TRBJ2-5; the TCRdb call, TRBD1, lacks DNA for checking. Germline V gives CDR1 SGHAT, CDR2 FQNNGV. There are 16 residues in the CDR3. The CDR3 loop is CASSLRPRGRQETQYF.

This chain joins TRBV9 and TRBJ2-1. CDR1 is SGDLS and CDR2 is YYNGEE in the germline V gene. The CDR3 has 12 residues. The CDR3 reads CASSQFYNEQFF.

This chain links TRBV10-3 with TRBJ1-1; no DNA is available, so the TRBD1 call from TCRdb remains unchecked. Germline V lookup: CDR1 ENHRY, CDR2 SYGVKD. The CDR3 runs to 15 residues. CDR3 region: CAVSVTGTANTEAFF.

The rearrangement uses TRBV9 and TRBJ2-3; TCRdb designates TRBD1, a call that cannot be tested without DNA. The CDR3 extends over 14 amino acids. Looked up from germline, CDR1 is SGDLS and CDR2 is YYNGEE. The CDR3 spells CASSGPQGTDTQYF.

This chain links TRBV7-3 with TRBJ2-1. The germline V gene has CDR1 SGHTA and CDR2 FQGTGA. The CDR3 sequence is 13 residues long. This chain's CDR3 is CASSQGTGFVQFF.

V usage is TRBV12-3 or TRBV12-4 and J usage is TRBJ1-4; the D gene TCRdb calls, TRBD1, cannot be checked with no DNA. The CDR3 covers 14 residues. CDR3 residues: CASRIQGTSEKLFF.

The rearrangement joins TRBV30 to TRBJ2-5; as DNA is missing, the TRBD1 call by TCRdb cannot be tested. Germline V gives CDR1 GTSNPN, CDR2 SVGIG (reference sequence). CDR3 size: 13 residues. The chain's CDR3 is CAWMAGVGETQYF.

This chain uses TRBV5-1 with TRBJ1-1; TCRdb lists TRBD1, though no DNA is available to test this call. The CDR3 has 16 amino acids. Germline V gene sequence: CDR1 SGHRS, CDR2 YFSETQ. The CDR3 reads CASSFITGTLNTEAFF.

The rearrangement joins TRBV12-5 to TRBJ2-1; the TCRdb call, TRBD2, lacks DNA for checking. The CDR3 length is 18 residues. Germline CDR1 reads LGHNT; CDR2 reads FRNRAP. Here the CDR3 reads CASGLVPGLAGAYNEQFF.

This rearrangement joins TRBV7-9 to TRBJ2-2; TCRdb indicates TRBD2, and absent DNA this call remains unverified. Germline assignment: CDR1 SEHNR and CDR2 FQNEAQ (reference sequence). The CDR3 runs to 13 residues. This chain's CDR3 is CASRTSGSGELFF.

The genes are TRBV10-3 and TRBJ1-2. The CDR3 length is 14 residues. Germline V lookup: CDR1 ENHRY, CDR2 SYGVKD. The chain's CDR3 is CAISVPNPLYGYTF.

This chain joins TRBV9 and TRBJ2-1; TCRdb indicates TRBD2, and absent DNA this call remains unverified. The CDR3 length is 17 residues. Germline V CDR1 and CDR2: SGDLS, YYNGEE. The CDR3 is CASSASLAGVSNSEQFF.

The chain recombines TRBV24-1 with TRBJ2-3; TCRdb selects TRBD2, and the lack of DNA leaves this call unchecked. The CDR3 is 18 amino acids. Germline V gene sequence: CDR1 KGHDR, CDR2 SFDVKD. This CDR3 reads CATSDPRGLAGDLRTQYF.